The 17 T cell receptor beta chains below come from one sample, sequenced in a study of blood T cell repertoires in COVID-19 (dated by TCRdb to 2019 to 2021). Receptors were amplified or captured by the immunoSEQ multiplex PCR assay. TCRdb stores this immuneACCESS table with in-frame sequences only. Part of the clones is absent; in the studies checked, under half of the shortfall reflects unresolved V genes, and no reason is known for the rest. For this sample the table gives about 52,000 clones, of which roughly 89% were detected only once. The top ten clonotypes cover approximately 10% of the sample. Sample: peripheral blood. These receptors were taken from an older man with active or convalescent COVID-19.

The chain joins TRBV30 to TRBJ1-5; D gene uncertain. Germline V gene lookup returns CDR1 GTSNPN and CDR2 SVGIG (reference sequence). The CDR3 has 13 residues. V lost 4 bases to trimming and J lost 2 bases, with 9 bases between them. CDR3 loop: CAWTIGGNQPQHF. CDR3 bases: TGTGCCTGGACCATCGGGGGCAATCAGCCCCAGCATTTT.

This chain links TRBV18 with TRBJ1-4; TRBD1 matches at 9 bases. CDR1 KGHSH and CDR2 LQKENI come from the germline V gene. The CDR3 extends over 18 amino acids. Trimming at V came to 0 bases and at J to 5 bases, leaving 10 bases not matched to a gene. The chain's CDR3 is CASSPPNLGTGPNEKLFF. The CDR3 DNA sequence: TGTGCCAGCTCACCACCCAACCTCGGGACAGGGCCCAATGAAAAACTGTTTTTT.

This clone has only a few counts. The chain is built from TRBV7-2 and TRBJ2-6, with no clear D. V lost 3 bases to trimming and J lost 2 bases, with 8 bases between them. The CDR3 loop spans 15 amino acids. Germline V CDR1 and CDR2: SGHTA, FQGNSA. This chain's CDR3 is CASSLGPAGANVLTF. The CDR3 DNA follows: TGTGCCAGCAGCTTGGGCCCAGCTGGGGCCAACGTCCTGACTTTC.

This clone has more than one count but fewer than ten. V gene TRBV5-3 combines with J gene TRBJ1-2, with D unresolved. TRBV5-3 qualifies as an ORF whose function is uncertain. The CDR3 spans 14 residues. The germline V and J ends were trimmed by 0 bases and 8 bases, with 14 bases remaining between them. The chain's CDR3 is CARSLATTSGGYTF. The CDR3 coding sequence is TGTGCCAGAAGCTTGGCGACAACCTCAGGCGGCTACACCTTC.

CDR3 loop: CASSSGQGIPIGNQPQHF. For the CDR3, the DNA is TGTGCCAGCAGTTCTGGGCAGGGAATCCCCATTGGCAATCAGCCCCAGCATTTT. The chain links TRBV2 to TRBJ1-5; D possibly corresponds to TRBD1 (5 bases). Germline V gene lookup returns CDR1 SNHLY and CDR2 FYNNEI. The CDR3 has 18 residues. V was trimmed by 5 bases and J by 2 bases, leaving 22 bases between them.

This clone was seen a handful of times. V usage is TRBV5-1 and J usage is TRBJ1-6; D remains ambiguous. Trimming stripped 0 bases from V and 8 bases from J, with 9 bases between. The germline CDR1 and CDR2 sequences are SGHRS and YFSETQ. The CDR3 extends over 14 amino acids. The CDR3 reads CASSLERSDSPLHF. CDR3 coding DNA: TGCGCCAGCAGCTTGGAGCGATCCGATTCACCCCTCCACTTT.

The chain combines TRBV20-1 with TRBJ1-2; a weak D match, TRBD1 (5 bases). With 3 bases removed from V and 6 bases from J, the gap between germline ends came to 17 bases. CDR3 length equals 14 residues. CDR1 is DFQATT and CDR2 is SNEGSKA in the germline V gene (reference sequence). CDR3 coding DNA: TGCAGTGCTAGTAGCTTCGGGACTGGGGATGGCTACACCTTC. It yields the protein CSASSFGTGDGYTF.

This clone was found once. J is TRBJ1-5 and V is TRBV21-1; TRBD1, the table's D call, lacks a check against the DNA. TRBV21-1 is a recognized pseudogene. There are 16 residues in the CDR3. The CDR3, as DNA: TGTGCCAGCAGCAAATTAGACAGGGGGCCTGATCAGCCCCAGCATTTT. This gives the protein CASSKLDRGPDQPQHF.

This clone was seen once. The J gene is TRBJ1-2, the V gene TRBV30; D gene unclear. V lost 0 bases and J 7 bases, leaving 18 bases between the germline ends. The CDR3 spans 15 residues. In germline, CDR1 is GTSNPN, CDR2 SVGIG (reference sequence). CDR3 sequence (DNA): TGTGCCTGGAGTGTACTCGCGAGCGGAGGAGGTGGCTACACCTTC. Its protein is CAWSVLASGGGGYTF.

The chain uses TRBV11-1 and TRBJ1-2, with a possible D match to TRBD1 (5 bases). The CDR3 consists of 16 residues. V lost 6 bases to trimming and J lost 2 bases, with 19 bases between them. Germline CDR1 SGHAT, CDR2 FQDESV (reference sequence). The CDR3 DNA follows: TGTGCCAGCAGAGGCGGCAGGGAAGAACAAAACTATGGCTACACCTTC. Amino acids: CASRGGREEQNYGYTF.

This clone was recorded only once. The rearrangement joins TRBV9 to TRBJ1-6; 7 nucleotides align to TRBD1. Germline assignment: CDR1 SGDLS and CDR2 YYNGEE. V trimming: 4 bases; J trimming: 7 bases; junction bases outside the gene matches: 5. This CDR3 has 14 residues. For the CDR3, the DNA is TGTGCCAGCAGCTTTGGGACAGCGAATTCACCCCTCCACTTT. Translation gives CASSFGTANSPLHF.

In this sample, this clone turned up once. This chain joins TRBV7-2 and TRBJ1-3, with D tentatively TRBD1 (6 bases). The germline V and J ends were trimmed by 5 bases and 4 bases, with 9 bases remaining between them. The V gene's germline CDR1 is SGHTA and CDR2 FQGNSA. The CDR3 extends over 13 amino acids. The DNA of the CDR3 is TGTGCCAGCAGCGAACAGGGAGGAAACACCATATATTTT. Translating it yields CASSEQGGNTIYF.

V usage is TRBV3-1 (or the pseudogene TRBV3-2) and J usage is TRBJ2-2; no reliable D call. Germline V gene data show CDR1 as LGHDT and CDR2 as YNNKEL (reference sequence). The V and J ends lost 0 bases and 5 bases respectively, with 7 bases between them. The CDR3 runs 14 residues. This CDR3 reads CASSQDARTGELFF. The CDR3 DNA sequence: TGTGCCAGCAGCCAAGATGCCAGGACCGGGGAGCTGTTTTTT.

This rearrangement joins TRBV5-4 to TRBJ2-1; TRBD1 might be the D (7 bases). V lost 4 bases, J lost 3 bases, and 14 bases lay in between. The germline V gene has CDR1 SGHNT and CDR2 YYREEE (reference sequence). CDR3 size: 15 residues. The CDR3 bases are TGTGCCAGCAGCCCGGAGGGACAGTTCTACAATGAGCAGTTCTTC. It is translated as CASSPEGQFYNEQFF. The whole variable domain, filled in from reference TRBV5-4 and TRBJ2-1, reads ETGVTQSPTHLIKTRGQQVTLRCSSQSGHNTVSWYQQALGQGPQFIFQYYREEENGRGNFPPRFSGLQFPNYSSELNVNALELDDSALYLCASSPEGQFYNEQFFGPGTRLTVL.

The J gene is TRBJ1-1, the V gene TRBV10-3; no reliable D call. CDR3 length: 13 residues. Germline loops: CDR1 ENHRY, CDR2 SYGVKD. V gave up 7 bases and J gave up 0 bases, with 9 bases separating them. This CDR3 reads CAIMAGLNTEAFF. CDR3 sequence (DNA): TGTGCCATCATGGCAGGTTTGAACACTGAAGCTTTCTTT.

This clone was picked up one time. The V call is TRBV30, the J call TRBJ2-3; 8 bases fit TRBD2. The CDR3 consists of 17 residues. Looked up from germline, CDR1 is GTSNPN and CDR2 is SVGIG (reference sequence). The V and J ends lost 5 bases and 4 bases, in that order; junction bases with no gene match: 17. CDR3 sequence (DNA): TGTGCCTGGGACCGTGGCGGGAGGCCCCGGAGGGCAGATACGCAGTATTTT. Its translation is CAWDRGGRPRRADTQYF.

The chain uses TRBV14 and TRBJ1-1; D is unresolved. The CDR3 covers 16 residues. Germline V gene lookup returns CDR1 SGHDN and CDR2 FVKESK. V dropped 0 bases and J dropped 6 bases, with 17 bases sitting between them. The CDR3 is CASSQDRGPPNAEAFF. In nucleotides, the CDR3 is TGTGCCAGCAGCCAAGACCGCGGTCCGCCCAACGCTGAAGCTTTCTTT.